The 18 T cell receptor beta chains presented below share a single source sample, sequenced in a study of blood T cell repertoires in COVID-19. Data came from immunoSEQ multiplex PCR; TCRdb stores just in-frame clones and leaves some out. This table holds 70,000 to 90,000 clones, 88% found once. The specimen sequenced was peripheral blood. Receptors originate from a human donor in a cohort sampled during active COVID-19.

This clone was observed a single time. This CDR3 reads CASSGTGRGFNEQFF. CDR3 DNA: TGCGCCAGCAGCGGGACGGGGAGGGGGTTCAATGAGCAGTTCTTC. The chain combines TRBV4-3 with TRBJ2-1; TRBD2 might be the D (7 bases). The CDR3 runs to 15 residues. The V end was cut by 5 bases, the J end by 6 bases, with 17 bases between. Looked up from germline, CDR1 is LGHNA and CDR2 is YSLEER.

This chain joins TRBV4-1 and TRBJ2-7; 9 nucleotides align to TRBD2. The germline CDR1 and CDR2 sequences are MGHRA and YSYEKL. V lost 4 bases to trimming and J lost 0 bases; unmatched junction nucleotides: 7. CDR3 length: 16 residues. For the CDR3, the DNA is TGCGCCAGCAGCCCGGGTGCGGGAGGGGTCTCCTACGAGCAGTACTTC. It encodes CASSPGAGGVSYEQYF.

J is TRBJ2-3 and V is TRBV11-2, with 11 bases that match TRBD2. The germline V gene has CDR1 SGHAT and CDR2 FQNNGV. The CDR3 has 14 amino acids. V trimming: 5 bases; J trimming: 5 bases; junction bases outside the gene matches: 3. The CDR3: CASSHGTSGDTQYF. The CDR3 DNA follows: TGTGCCAGCAGCCACGGGACTAGCGGAGATACGCAGTATTTT.

This rearrangement joins TRBV5-3 to TRBJ2-3; 9 nucleotides agree with TRBD1. TRBV5-3 is noted as an ORF with a role that remains uncertain. V lost 4 bases and J lost 2; bases outside the gene matches: 2. The CDR3 covers 14 residues. The CDR3 bases are TGTGCCAGAAGCCGGGACAGGGTCACAGATACGCAGTATTTT. Translation: CARSRDRVTDTQYF.

The chain combines TRBV3-1 (or the pseudogene TRBV3-2) with TRBJ2-3, with TRBD2 as a possible D gene (5 bases). CDR3 length: 14 amino acids. Germline CDR1 reads LGHDT; CDR2 reads YNNKEL (reference sequence). V lost 3 bases, J lost 6 bases, and 13 bases lay in between. In DNA, the CDR3 is TGTGCCAGCAGCCAGGTTGATAGCGCGGATACGCAGTATTTT. This codes for CASSQVDSADTQYF.

The J gene is TRBJ2-3, the V gene TRBV7-2; 9 nucleotides agree with TRBD2. Germline CDR1 is SGHTA and CDR2 is FQGNSA. The trim removed 3 bases at V and 0 bases at J, leaving 7 bases unmatched. The CDR3 is 17 amino acids. The CDR3 sequence is CASSLNPTSGSTDTQYF. The DNA of the CDR3 is TGTGCCAGCAGCTTGAACCCAACTAGCGGGAGCACAGATACGCAGTATTTT.

V is TRBV18 and J is TRBJ2-2; TRBD2 aligns across 9 bases. The length of the CDR3 is 17 residues. Germline values: CDR1 KGHSH, CDR2 LQKENI. The junction had 11 bases not matched to a gene; V was cut back by 3 bases and J by 6 bases. The CDR3 DNA is TGTGCCAGCTCACCTTTACCGGGACTAGCTGGGGCCGGGGAGCTGTTTTTT. It translates to CASSPLPGLAGAGELFF.

The rearrangement links TRBV7-9 to TRBJ1-1; D is ambiguous. Germline V gives CDR1 SEHNR, CDR2 FQNEAQ (reference sequence). Trimming removed 2 bases at V and 4 bases at J, with 8 bases between. This CDR3 contains 13 residues. CDR3 coding DNA: TGTGCCAGCAGCTTAATCCCCGGCACTGAAGCTTTCTTT. Amino acids: CASSLIPGTEAFF.

The chain recombines TRBV6-5 with TRBJ2-4; 8 bases map to TRBD1. The ends lost 6 bases at V and 6 bases at J; junction bases unmatched: 1. The CDR3 is 12 residues long. The germline CDR1 and CDR2 sequences are MNHEY and SVGAGI. The CDR3: CASRDRANIQYF. CDR3 DNA sequence: TGTGCCAGCAGGGACAGGGCAAACATTCAGTACTTC.

The rearrangement uses TRBV6-2 or TRBV6-3 and TRBJ1-5; D perhaps matches TRBD1 (5 bases). Trimming removed 4 bases at V and 0 bases at J, with 13 bases between. This CDR3 has 16 residues. The V gene's germline CDR1 is MNHEY and CDR2 SVGEGT. CDR3 residues: CASSSRGDYSNQPQHF. In nucleotides, the CDR3 is TGTGCCAGCAGTTCCCGGGGGGATTATAGCAATCAGCCCCAGCATTTT.

The gene calls are TRBV4-1 and TRBJ2-1; no clear D gene. Per the germline V gene, CDR1 is MGHRA and CDR2 is YSYEKL. This CDR3 is 13 amino acids long. Trimming took off 1 base at V and 3 bases at J, with 4 bases between the two ends. Here the CDR3 DNA reads TGCGCCAGCAGCCAAGGCAGCTACAATGAGCAGTTCTTC. Protein product: CASSQGSYNEQFF.

The CDR3 sequence is CASSPRAGVTSTDTQYF. Written as DNA, the CDR3 is TGTGCCAGCAGCCCACGAGCGGGAGTTACTAGCACAGATACGCAGTATTTT. V and J are TRBV7-3 and TRBJ2-3; 8 bases are shared with TRBD2. Germline V gene sequence: CDR1 SGHTA, CDR2 FQGTGA. The CDR3 sequence is 17 residues long. Trimming at V came to 5 bases and at J to 0 bases, leaving 10 bases not matched to a gene.

Only a few counts were recorded for this clone. The J gene is TRBJ2-3, the V gene TRBV7-2, with unresolved D. CDR1 and CDR2 (germline): SGHTA, FQGNSA. The CDR3 length is 12 residues. Trimming shortened V by 5 bases and J by 8 bases, and 11 bases separated the two germline ends. DNA for the CDR3: TGTGCCAGCAGCGCCACCGGTGCTACGCAGTATTTT. It codes for CASSATGATQYF.

The chain combines TRBV18 with TRBJ2-7; 7 bases agree with TRBD1. Germline V gene lookup returns CDR1 KGHSH and CDR2 LQKENI. This CDR3 region has 15 residues. J gave up 5 bases and V 2 bases, and 9 bases lay outside the gene matches. CDR3 loop: CASSPGRDRYDEQYF. The DNA for the CDR3 is TGTGCCAGCTCACCAGGAAGGGACAGATACGACGAGCAGTACTTC.

The gene calls are TRBV6-4 and TRBJ2-7; TRBD1 matches at 9 bases. This CDR3 region has 14 residues. Germline loops: CDR1 MRHNA, CDR2 SNTAGT. The ends lost 5 bases at V and 2 bases at J; junction bases unmatched: 4. The CDR3 bases are TGTGCCAGCAGTTCTCACAGGGGGCCCTACGAGCAGTACTTC. Translating gives CASSSHRGPYEQYF.

The chain combines TRBV19 with TRBJ1-2; 8 bases agree with TRBD1. CDR3 length: 12 residues. Germline V lookup: CDR1 LNHDA, CDR2 SQIVND (reference sequence). The junction had 1 base not matched to a gene; V was cut back by 7 bases and J by 3 bases. The CDR3 DNA is TGTGCCAGTAACAGGGGGGACTATGGCTACACCTTC. It encodes CASNRGDYGYTF.

The chain links TRBV7-2 to TRBJ2-5; D perhaps matches TRBD1 (6 bases). This CDR3 has 13 amino acids. The germline V gene encodes CDR1 SGHTA and CDR2 FQGNSA. Trimming took off 5 bases at V and 10 bases at J, with 17 bases between the two ends. CDR3 sequence reads: CASSRGGEEGQYF. CDR3 DNA sequence: TGTGCCAGCAGCCGAGGGGGTGAAGAGGGCCAGTACTTC.

This chain uses TRBV7-9 with TRBJ2-2; TRBD2 aligns across 10 bases. Losses at the gene ends were 5 bases for V and 0 bases for J; bases not matched to a gene: 12. The CDR3 consists of 19 residues. The germline V gene encodes CDR1 SEHNR and CDR2 FQNEAQ (reference sequence). CDR3 sequence reads: CASSPRSVSGGSNTGELFF. Here the CDR3 DNA reads TGTGCCAGCAGCCCCCGAAGCGTTAGCGGGGGGTCGAACACCGGGGAGCTGTTTTTT.